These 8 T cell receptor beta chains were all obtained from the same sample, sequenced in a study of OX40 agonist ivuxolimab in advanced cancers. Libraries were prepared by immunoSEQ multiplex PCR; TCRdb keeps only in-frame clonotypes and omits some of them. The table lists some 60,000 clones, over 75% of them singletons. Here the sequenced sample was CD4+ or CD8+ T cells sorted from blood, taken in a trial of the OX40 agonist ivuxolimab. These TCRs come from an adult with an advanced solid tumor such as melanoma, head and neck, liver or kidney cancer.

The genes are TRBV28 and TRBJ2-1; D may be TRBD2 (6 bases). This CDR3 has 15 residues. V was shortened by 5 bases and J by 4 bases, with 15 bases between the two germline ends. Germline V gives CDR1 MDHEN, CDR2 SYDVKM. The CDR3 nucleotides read TGTGCCAGCAGTCCCTCTAGCGTTCGGTACAATGAGCAGTTCTTC. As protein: CASSPSSVRYNEQFF. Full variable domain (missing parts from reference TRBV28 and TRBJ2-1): DVKVTQSSRYLVKRTGEKVFLECVQDMDHENMFWYRQDPGLGLRLIYFSYDVKMKEKGDIPEGYSVSREKKERFSLILESASTNQTSMYLCASSPSSVRYNEQFFGPGTRLTVL.

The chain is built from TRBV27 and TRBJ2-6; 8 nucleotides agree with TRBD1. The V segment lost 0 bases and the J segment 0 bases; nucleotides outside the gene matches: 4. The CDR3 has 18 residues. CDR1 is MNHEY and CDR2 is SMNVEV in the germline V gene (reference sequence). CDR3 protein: CASSLSGTGFSGANVLTF. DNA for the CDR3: TGTGCCAGCAGTTTATCCGGGACAGGATTCTCTGGGGCCAACGTCCTGACTTTC.

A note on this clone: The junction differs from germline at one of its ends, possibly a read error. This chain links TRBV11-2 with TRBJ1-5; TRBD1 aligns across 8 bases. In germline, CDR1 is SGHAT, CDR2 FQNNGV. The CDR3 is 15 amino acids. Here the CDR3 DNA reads TGTGCCAGCAGCGAGACAGGGGATAGCGATCAGCCCCAGCATTTT. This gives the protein CASSETGDSDQPQHF.

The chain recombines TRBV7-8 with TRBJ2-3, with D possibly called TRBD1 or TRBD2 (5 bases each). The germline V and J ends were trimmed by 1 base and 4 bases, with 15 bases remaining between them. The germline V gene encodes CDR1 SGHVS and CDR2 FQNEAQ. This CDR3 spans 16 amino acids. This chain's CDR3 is CASSLVGLGDPDTQYF. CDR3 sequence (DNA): TGTGCCAGCAGCTTAGTAGGCCTAGGGGACCCAGATACGCAGTATTTT.

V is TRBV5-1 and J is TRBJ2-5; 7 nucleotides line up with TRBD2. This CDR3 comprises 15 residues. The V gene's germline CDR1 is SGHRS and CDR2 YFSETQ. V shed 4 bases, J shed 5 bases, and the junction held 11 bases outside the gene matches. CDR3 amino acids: CASSLGLSGGETQYF. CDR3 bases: TGCGCCAGCAGCCTCGGGCTCTCCGGGGGGGAGACCCAGTACTTC. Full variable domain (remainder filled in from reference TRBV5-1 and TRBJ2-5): KAGVTQTPRYLIKTRGQQVTLSCSPISGHRSVSWYQQTPGQGLQFLFEYFSETQRNKGNFPGRFSGRQFSNSRSEMNVSTLELGDSALYLCASSLGLSGGETQYFGPGTRLLVL.

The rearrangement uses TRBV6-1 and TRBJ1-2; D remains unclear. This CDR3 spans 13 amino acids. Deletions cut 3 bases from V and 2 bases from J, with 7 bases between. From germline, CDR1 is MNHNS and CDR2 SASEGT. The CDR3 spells CASSEAENYGYTF. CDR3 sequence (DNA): TGTGCCAGCAGTGAGGCAGAGAACTATGGCTACACCTTC.

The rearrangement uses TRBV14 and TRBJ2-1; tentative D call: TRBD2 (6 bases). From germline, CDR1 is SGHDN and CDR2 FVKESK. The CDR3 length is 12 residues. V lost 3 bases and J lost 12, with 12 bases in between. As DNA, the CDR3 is TGTGCCAGCAGCCAGCGGGAAGGGCCGCAGTTCTTC. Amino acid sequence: CASSQREGPQFF.

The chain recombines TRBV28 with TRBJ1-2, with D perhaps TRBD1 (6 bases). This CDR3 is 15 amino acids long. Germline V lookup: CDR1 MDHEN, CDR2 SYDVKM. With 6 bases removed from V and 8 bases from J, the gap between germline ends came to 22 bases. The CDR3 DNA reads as TGTGCCAGCAGCCCCGCGCTGGGGGGCGCTTGGGGCTACACCTTC. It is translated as CASSPALGGAWGYTF.